The entry that follows covers one T cell receptor beta chain sequence. TCRdb's table, derived via immunoSEQ multiplex PCR, lists solely in-frame clones and lacks some. The sample holds some 2,000,000 clones, 90% to 97% seen once. These data come from a study of shared clonotypes between healthy human individuals. The clonotype originates from a man younger than 35 in good health. The material sequenced was naive CD4+ T cells sorted from blood. Subset described: CD45RA+ positively selected.

As DNA, the CDR3 is TGTGCCAGCAGTTTAGGACGGCGGGAACTATCGGCTTACGAGCAGTACTTC. Residues: CASSLGRRELSAYEQYF. This chain uses TRBV28 with TRBJ2-7; D might be TRBD2 (6 bases). This CDR3 is built from 17 residues. Germline V gene sequence: CDR1 MDHEN, CDR2 SYDVKM. The germline V and J ends were trimmed by 2 bases and 4 bases, with 21 bases remaining between them.